The rows below give T cell receptor beta chains drawn from one sample of a study of control samples from healthy donors and cancer patients. Profiling relied on immunoSEQ multiplex PCR, and the TCRdb table lists in-frame clones only, not all of them. The table includes some 130,000 clones, 92% detected once. Sequenced: blood. These receptors were taken from a woman between 45 and 60 years old in good health. CDR3s include the opening cysteine and the closing phenylalanine or tryptophan. The order of the fields is D gene, clone size, V gene, J gene, CDR3 DNA, CDR3 protein. A D gene is named only where the DNA matches it firmly. Not every row has a clone size; where given, it reads once, few, many or a size class.

D gene: TRBD2
clone size: -
V gene: TRBV5-4
J gene: TRBJ2-7
CDR3 DNA: TGTGCCAGCAGCCCAAGCGGGGGAAACTACGAGCAGTACTTC
CDR3 protein: CASSPSGGNYEQYF

D gene: TRBD2
clone size: -
V gene: TRBV24-1
J gene: TRBJ2-5
CDR3 DNA: TGTGCCACCAGTCCGTCCGGGACTATGGAGACCCAGTACTTC
CDR3 protein: CATSPSGTMETQYF

D gene: TRBD1
clone size: once
V gene: TRBV6-6
J gene: TRBJ1-6
CDR3 DNA: TGTGCCAGCAGGAGGACTGGGACAGGGAACTCACCCCTCCACTTT
CDR3 protein: CASRRTGTGNSPLHF

D gene: TRBD1
clone size: -
V gene: TRBV6-6
J gene: TRBJ2-1
CDR3 DNA: TGTGCCAGCACCTTCCGGGGCAGGGGGCAGGGTGAGCAGTTCTTC
CDR3 protein: CASTFRGRGQGEQFF

D gene: TRBD2
clone size: -
V gene: TRBV9
J gene: TRBJ2-7
CDR3 DNA: TGTGCCAGCAGTCTAGCGGGGGGCGGGGAGCAGTACTTC
CDR3 protein: CASSLAGGGEQYF

D gene: -
clone size: -
V gene: TRBV18
J gene: TRBJ1-1
CDR3 DNA: TGTGCCAGCTCACCAGTGGACGGGGCGGCGAACACTGAAGCTTTCTTT
CDR3 protein: CASSPVDGAANTEAFF

D gene: -
clone size: -
V gene: TRBV18
J gene: TRBJ1-2
CDR3 DNA: TGTGCCAGCTCACCCTCAAGTCCCTCTACGAGTATCTATGGCTACACCTTC
CDR3 protein: CASSPSSPSTSIYGYTF

D gene: -
clone size: -
V gene: TRBV28
J gene: TRBJ1-5
CDR3 DNA: TGTGCCAGCAGCGGGTACGGCAATCAGCCCCAGCATTTT
CDR3 protein: CASSGYGNQPQHF

D gene: -
clone size: -
V gene: TRBV5-1
J gene: TRBJ2-7
CDR3 DNA: TGCGCCAGCAGCTTGTCGCGGGACACCCTAAAGCAGTACTTC
CDR3 protein: CASSLSRDTLKQYF

D gene: TRBD1
clone size: -
V gene: TRBV2
J gene: TRBJ1-4
CDR3 DNA: TGTGCCAGCAGGCCCGGGACAGGTGGTGGGGGAAAACTGTTTTTT
CDR3 protein: CASRPGTGGGGKLFF

D gene: TRBD2
clone size: -
V gene: TRBV18
J gene: TRBJ2-2
CDR3 DNA: TGTGCCAGCTCACGGGGACTACTGAACACCGGGGAGCTGTTTTTT
CDR3 protein: CASSRGLLNTGELFF

D gene: TRBD1
clone size: -
V gene: TRBV12-3/TRBV12-4
J gene: TRBJ1-5
CDR3 DNA: TGTGCCAGCAGTTGGGACAGTAATCAGCCCCAGCATTTT
CDR3 protein: CASSWDSNQPQHF

D gene: TRBD1
clone size: -
V gene: TRBV11-2
J gene: TRBJ1-5
CDR3 DNA: TGTGCCAGCAGCTTGAAAAACAGGGGGCGCGATCAGCCCCAGCATTTT
CDR3 protein: CASSLKNRGRDQPQHF

D gene: -
clone size: -
V gene: TRBV5-8
J gene: TRBJ1-2
CDR3 DNA: TGTGCCAGCAGCGGCGGGGGTGGTGGTGGCTACACCTTC
CDR3 protein: CASSGGGGGGYTF

D gene: -
clone size: -
V gene: TRBV5-4
J gene: TRBJ2-1
CDR3 DNA: TGTGCCAGCAGCTTGGTGTACAGGGCCTCCTACAATGAGCAGTTCTTC
CDR3 protein: CASSLVYRASYNEQFF

D gene: -
clone size: -
V gene: TRBV28
J gene: TRBJ1-2
CDR3 DNA: TGTGCCAGCAGTTCCGGGACACCTAGCTATGGCTACACCTTC
CDR3 protein: CASSSGTPSYGYTF

D gene: TRBD2
clone size: -
V gene: TRBV5-6
J gene: TRBJ2-7
CDR3 DNA: TGTGCCAGCAGCTCAACTAGCGGGGTAATCTACGAGCAGTACTTC
CDR3 protein: CASSSTSGVIYEQYF

D gene: TRBD1
clone size: once
V gene: TRBV2
J gene: TRBJ1-2
CDR3 DNA: TGTGCCAGCAGTGCCCCTCCCGGGACAGGGGGAGGCTACACCTTC
CDR3 protein: CASSAPPGTGGGYTF

D gene: -
clone size: -
V gene: TRBV21-1
J gene: TRBJ1-2
CDR3 DNA: TGTGCCAGCAGCAAACGTGTCCCTGGACTCTTCGGAGGCTACACCTTC
CDR3 protein: CASSKRVPGLFGGYTF

D gene: -
clone size: -
V gene: TRBV19
J gene: TRBJ1-5
CDR3 DNA: TGTGCCAGTACCATCGGGGGGGAGCCCCAGCATTTT
CDR3 protein: CASTIGGEPQHF

D gene: -
clone size: once
V gene: TRBV3-1/TRBV3-2
J gene: TRBJ2-7
CDR3 DNA: TGTGCCAGCAGCCAAGTGACAGGCTTTTCCGAGCAGTACTTC
CDR3 protein: CASSQVTGFSEQYF

D gene: TRBD1
clone size: -
V gene: TRBV6-4
J gene: TRBJ1-2
CDR3 DNA: TGTGCCAGCAGTGACCGATGGACAGGGAATGGCTACACCTTC
CDR3 protein: CASSDRWTGNGYTF

D gene: -
clone size: -
V gene: TRBV5-6
J gene: TRBJ2-5
CDR3 DNA: TGTGCCAGCAGCTTGCGGTTAGCGCTCCAAGAGACCCAGTACTTC
CDR3 protein: CASSLRLALQETQYF

D gene: TRBD1
clone size: -
V gene: TRBV27
J gene: TRBJ2-5
CDR3 DNA: TGTGCCAGCCGCGGGACAGGGCCTCAAGAGACCCAGTACTTC
CDR3 protein: CASRGTGPQETQYF

D gene: -
clone size: -
V gene: TRBV5-1
J gene: TRBJ1-4
CDR3 DNA: TGCGCCTCTACGCCTGGGGGGCGAACTAATGAAAAACTGTTTTTT
CDR3 protein: CASTPGGRTNEKLFF

D gene: -
clone size: -
V gene: TRBV25-1
J gene: TRBJ1-1
CDR3 DNA: TGTGCCAGCAGTGACATGATCGTAGGGGCTGAAGCTTTCTTT
CDR3 protein: CASSDMIVGAEAFF

D gene: -
clone size: few
V gene: TRBV6-5
J gene: TRBJ1-4
CDR3 DNA: TGTGCCAGCAGTCCGGCTCCGGCAACTAATGAAAAACTGTTTTTT
CDR3 protein: CASSPAPATNEKLFF

D gene: -
clone size: -
V gene: TRBV19
J gene: TRBJ1-4
CDR3 DNA: TGTGCCAGTAGTATGTCAGGGGCGCAATCTGAAAAACTGTTTTTT
CDR3 protein: CASSMSGAQSEKLFF

D gene: -
clone size: -
V gene: TRBV25-1
J gene: TRBJ1-5
CDR3 DNA: TGTGCCAGCAGTGATGGACAGAATAGCAATCAGCCCCAGCATTTT
CDR3 protein: CASSDGQNSNQPQHF